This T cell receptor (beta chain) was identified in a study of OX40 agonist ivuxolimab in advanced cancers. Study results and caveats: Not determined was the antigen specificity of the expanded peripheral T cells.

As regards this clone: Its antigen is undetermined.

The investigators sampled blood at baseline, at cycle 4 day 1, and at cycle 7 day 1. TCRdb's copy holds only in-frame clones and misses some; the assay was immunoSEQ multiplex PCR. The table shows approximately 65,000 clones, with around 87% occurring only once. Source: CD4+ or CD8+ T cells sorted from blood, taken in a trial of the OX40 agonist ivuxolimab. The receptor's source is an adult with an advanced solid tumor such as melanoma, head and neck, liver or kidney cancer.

Here the CDR3 DNA reads TGTGCCAGCAGGGGACAGCGTCATTCACCCCTCCACTTT. It yields the protein CASRGQRHSPLHF. The gene calls are TRBV6-5 and TRBJ1-6; 7 nucleotides align to TRBD1. Unmatched junction bases numbered 4, after V lost 6 bases and J lost 8 bases. The CDR3 totals 13 residues. The germline V gene encodes CDR1 MNHEY and CDR2 SVGAGI.